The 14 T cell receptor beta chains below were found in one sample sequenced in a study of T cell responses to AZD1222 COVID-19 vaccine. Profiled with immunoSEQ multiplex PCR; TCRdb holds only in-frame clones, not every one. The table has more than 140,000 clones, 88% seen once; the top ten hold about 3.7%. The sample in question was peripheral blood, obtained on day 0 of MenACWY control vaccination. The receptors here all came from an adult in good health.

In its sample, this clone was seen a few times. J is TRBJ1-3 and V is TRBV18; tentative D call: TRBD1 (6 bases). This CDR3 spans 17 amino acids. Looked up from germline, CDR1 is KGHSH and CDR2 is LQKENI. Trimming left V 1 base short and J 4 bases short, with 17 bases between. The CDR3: CASSPRQRRGTGNTIYF. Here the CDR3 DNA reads TGTGCCAGCTCACCACGGCAACGCAGGGGTACCGGAAACACCATATATTTT.

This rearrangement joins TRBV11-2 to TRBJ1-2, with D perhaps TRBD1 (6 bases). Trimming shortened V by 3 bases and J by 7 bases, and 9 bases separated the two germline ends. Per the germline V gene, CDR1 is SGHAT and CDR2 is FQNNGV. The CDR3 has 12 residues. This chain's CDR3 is CASSFTGSGYTF. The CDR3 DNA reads TGTGCCAGCAGCTTCACAGGGAGTGGCTACACCTTC.

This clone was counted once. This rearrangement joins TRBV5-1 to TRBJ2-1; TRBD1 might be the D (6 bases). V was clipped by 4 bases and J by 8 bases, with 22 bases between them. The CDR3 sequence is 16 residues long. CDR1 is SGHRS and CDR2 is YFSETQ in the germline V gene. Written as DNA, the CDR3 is TGCGCCAGCAGCCTAACTACAGGGTCCCCACGGGATGAGCAGTTCTTC. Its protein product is CASSLTTGSPRDEQFF.

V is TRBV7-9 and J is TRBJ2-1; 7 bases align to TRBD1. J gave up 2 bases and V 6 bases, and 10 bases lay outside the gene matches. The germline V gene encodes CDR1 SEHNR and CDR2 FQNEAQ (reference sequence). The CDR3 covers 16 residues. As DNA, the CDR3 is TGTGCCAGCAGACCGATGACAGGGAGCCCCTACAATGAGCAGTTCTTC. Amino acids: CASRPMTGSPYNEQFF.

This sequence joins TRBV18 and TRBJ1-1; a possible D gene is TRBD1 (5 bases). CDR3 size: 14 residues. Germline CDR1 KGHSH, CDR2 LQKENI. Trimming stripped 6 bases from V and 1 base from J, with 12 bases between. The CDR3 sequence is CASSETQGNTEAFF. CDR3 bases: TGTGCCAGCTCGGAGACTCAGGGGAACACTGAAGCTTTCTTT.

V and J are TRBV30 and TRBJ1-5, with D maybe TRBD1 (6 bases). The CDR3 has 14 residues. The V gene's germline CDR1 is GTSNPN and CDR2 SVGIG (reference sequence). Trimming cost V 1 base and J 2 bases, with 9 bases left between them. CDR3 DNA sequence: TGTGCCTGGAGTGCAGGGGCCGGCAATCAGCCCCAGCATTTT. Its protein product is CAWSAGAGNQPQHF.

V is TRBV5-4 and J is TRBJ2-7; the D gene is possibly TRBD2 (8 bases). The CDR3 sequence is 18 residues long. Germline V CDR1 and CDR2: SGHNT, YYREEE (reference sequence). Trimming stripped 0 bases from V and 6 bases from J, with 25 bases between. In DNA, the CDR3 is TGTGCCAGCAGCTTGGGAGGGACTAGTGGGATTTCAGGGGGCGAGCAGTACTTC. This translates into CASSLGGTSGISGGEQYF.

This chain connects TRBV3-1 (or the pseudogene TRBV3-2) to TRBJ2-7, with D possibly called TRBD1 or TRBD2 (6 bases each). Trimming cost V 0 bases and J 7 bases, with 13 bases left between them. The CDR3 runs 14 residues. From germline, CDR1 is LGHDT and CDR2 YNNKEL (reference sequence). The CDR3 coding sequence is TGTGCCAGCAGCCAAGACCCGGGGGCGCGGGAGCAGTACTTC. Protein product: CASSQDPGAREQYF.

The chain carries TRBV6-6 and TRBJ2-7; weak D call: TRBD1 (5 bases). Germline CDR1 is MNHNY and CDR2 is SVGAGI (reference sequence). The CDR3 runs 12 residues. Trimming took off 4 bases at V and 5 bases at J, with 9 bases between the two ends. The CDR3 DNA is TGTGCCAGCAGTTCCAGGGAAGACGAGCAGTACTTC. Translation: CASSSREDEQYF.

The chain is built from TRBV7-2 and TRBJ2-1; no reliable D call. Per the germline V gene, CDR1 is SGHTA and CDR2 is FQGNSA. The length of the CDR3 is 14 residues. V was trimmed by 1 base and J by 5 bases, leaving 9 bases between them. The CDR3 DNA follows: TGTGCCAGCAGCTTAGTCCGGATGAACAATGAGCAGTTCTTC. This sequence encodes CASSLVRMNNEQFF.

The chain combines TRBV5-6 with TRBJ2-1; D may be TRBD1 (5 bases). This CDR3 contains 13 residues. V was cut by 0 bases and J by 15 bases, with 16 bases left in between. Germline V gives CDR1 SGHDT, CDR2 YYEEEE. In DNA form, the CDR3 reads TGTGCCAGCAGCTTGGCGCGCTCTGGGGCCCGGTTCTTC. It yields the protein CASSLARSGARFF. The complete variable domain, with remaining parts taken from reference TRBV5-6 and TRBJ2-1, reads DAGVTQSPTHLIKTRGQQVTLRCSPKSGHDTVSWYQQALGQGPQFIFQYYEEEERQRGNFPDRFSGHQFPNYSSELNVNALLLGDSALYLCASSLARSGARFFGPGTRLTVL.

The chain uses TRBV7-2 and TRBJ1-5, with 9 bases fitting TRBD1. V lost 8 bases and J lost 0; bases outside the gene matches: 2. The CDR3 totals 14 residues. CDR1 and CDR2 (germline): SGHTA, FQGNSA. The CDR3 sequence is CASDRGYSNQPQHF. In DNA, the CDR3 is TGTGCCAGCGACAGGGGGTATAGCAATCAGCCCCAGCATTTT. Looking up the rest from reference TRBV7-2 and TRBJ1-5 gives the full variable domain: GAGVSQSPSNKVTEKGKDVELRCDPISGHTALYWYRQSLGQGLEFLIYFQGNSAPDKSGLPSDRFSAERTGGSVSTLTIQRTQQEDSAVYLCASDRGYSNQPQHFGDGTRLSIL.

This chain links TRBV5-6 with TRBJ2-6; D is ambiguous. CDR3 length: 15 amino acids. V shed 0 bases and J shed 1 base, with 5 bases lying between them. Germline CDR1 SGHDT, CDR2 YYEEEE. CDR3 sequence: CASSLGISGANVLTF. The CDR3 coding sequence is TGTGCCAGCAGCTTGGGAATATCTGGGGCCAACGTCCTGACTTTC.

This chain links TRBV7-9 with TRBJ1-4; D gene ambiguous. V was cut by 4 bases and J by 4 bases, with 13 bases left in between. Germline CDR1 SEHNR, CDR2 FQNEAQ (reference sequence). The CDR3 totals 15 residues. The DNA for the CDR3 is TGTGCCAGCAGCTCCGAGGACGGATATAATGAAAAACTGTTTTTT. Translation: CASSSEDGYNEKLFF.